The rows below give T cell receptor beta chains drawn from one sample of a study of human T cells and chemical hapten exposure. TCRdb fed the RACE reads into MiXCR, producing one record per CDR3 protein. The sample consists of 70,000 to 95,000 distinct CDR3 sequences, 8.5% to 10% of them appearing once. What was sequenced was whole blood. The receptor set was obtained from a female donor in good health. Some clones in this sample may be carry-over from other donors' samples. The CDR3 runs from the conserved cysteine through the conserved F or W. For some rows the clone size is stated as once, few or many, or as a class when expanded; others skip it.

j_call v_call clone_size cdr3_aa
TRBJ1-2 TRBV28 many CASSFGGVSYGYTF
TRBJ2-1 TRBV5-6 NA CASSGRGGRTTPHNEQFF
TRBJ2-6 TRBV28 NA CASSRTGGAGANVLTF
TRBJ1-1 TRBV3-1 many CASTDRAPNTEAFF
TRBJ2-3 TRBV18 NA CASSPSTRADTQYF
TRBJ2-3 TRBV18 NA CASSPGFAWGLSTDTQYF
TRBJ1-5 TRBV20-1 NA CSAREGSQPQHF
TRBJ1-1 TRBV12-3/TRBV12-4 NA CASSRAQNTEAFF
TRBJ2-3 TRBV11-3 NA CASSLQGRAADTQYF
TRBJ1-6 TRBV20-1 few CSAVYAGTVNSPLHF
TRBJ2-7 TRBV6-5 many CASSYIGQGGEQYF
TRBJ1-2 TRBV7-8 NA CASSLAVENYGYTF
TRBJ1-5 TRBV12-3/TRBV12-4 NA CVSSQQTVDQPQHF
TRBJ1-2 TRBV20-1 many CSAYHLAGDLGGYTF
TRBJ2-5 TRBV29-1 few CSVAHRDRGLWETQYF
TRBJ1-4 TRBV15 few CATSGSRGTGTTNEKLFF
TRBJ2-7 TRBV3-1 many CASSLYRALEQYF
TRBJ1-1 TRBV27 many CASSPGGVGTEAFF
TRBJ1-1 TRBV12-3/TRBV12-4 many CASSLFQGNTEAFF
TRBJ1-2 TRBV27 few CASSFLAWTPIGYTF
TRBJ1-2 TRBV6-9 many CASSYSPLEFGTANYGYTF
TRBJ1-1 TRBV7-8 many CASSPTKNTEAFF
TRBJ2-1 TRBV6-6 many CASSYSRVYNEQFF
TRBJ1-6 TRBV11-2 many CATQRWAENSPLHF
TRBJ2-5 TRBV11-2 NA CASSSIPSGETQYF
TRBJ1-2 TRBV12-3/TRBV12-4 many CASSLRRQYYGYTF
TRBJ1-2 TRBV18 few CASSPLGEQGANGYTF
TRBJ1-1 TRBV2 few CARTRGLDTEAFF
TRBJ2-3 TRBV7-2 many CASSLVLLSTDTQYF
TRBJ1-4 TRBV14 many CASSPLGATNEKLFF
TRBJ2-5 TRBV20-1 NA CSARSGEVQETQYF
TRBJ1-1 TRBV10-2 many CATSDVDGKTEAFF
TRBJ2-3 TRBV7-2 NA CASSTSPGGAATDTQYF
TRBJ2-2 TRBV13 many CASRLRGELQNTGELFF
TRBJ2-7 TRBV5-1 NA CASSLGDRGLSYEQYF
TRBJ2-3 TRBV2 few CASSEKGGATDTQYF
TRBJ1-1 TRBV27 few CASSLGTGWDGTAFF
TRBJ2-2 TRBV19 few CASSVFRLNTGELFF
TRBJ1-5 TRBV7-2 many CASSSGTANQPQHF
TRBJ2-7 TRBV29-1 few CSVAGVYEQYF
TRBJ2-3 TRBV2 few CASTGGESTDTQYF
TRBJ2-2 TRBV5-1 NA CASTRETVDFGELFF
TRBJ2-3 TRBV20-1 many CSLPGLAGGLSTDTQYF
TRBJ2-1 TRBV6-2/TRBV6-3 few CASSYFVGGFNEQFF
TRBJ1-6 TRBV6-1 many CASSEWDSSNSPLHF